What follows are 4 T cell receptor beta chains derived from one specimen sequenced in a study of Graves' ophthalmopathy and Graves' hyperthyroidism. Amplified TCR beta CDR3 regions were obtained using RNA transcripts as template. RT-PCR in the first round used HTBI primers; a second-round multiplex PCR followed. TCRdb reprocessed the multiplex PCR reads with MiXCR, giving one entry per CDR3 protein. The sample carries almost 400,000 distinct CDR3 sequences, 18% recorded once. Sequencing was done on a sample of peripheral blood. All receptors derive from a woman aged 18-30 years with Graves' ophthalmopathy.

About this clonotype itself: An end of the junction does not agree with germline; a read error may underlie this. The chain uses TRBV28 and TRBJ2-2, with 8 nucleotides matching TRBD2. The CDR3 runs to 12 residues. Germline assignment: CDR1 MDHEN and CDR2 SYDVKM. This chain's CDR3 is CVSGSDTGELFF. In DNA form, the CDR3 reads TGTGTCAGCGGGAGTGACACCGGGGAGCTGTTTTTT.

This clonotype came up many times. The chain uses TRBV7-2 and TRBJ2-7; a possible D gene is TRBD1 (6 bases). The CDR3 totals 13 residues. Germline V gene sequence: CDR1 SGHTA, CDR2 FQGNSA. The ends were cut back, 4 bases at V and 3 bases at J, with 10 bases in the middle. The CDR3 reads CASSSGANYEQYF. Here the CDR3 DNA reads TGTGCCAGCAGCTCAGGGGCTAACTACGAGCAGTACTTC.

This clonotype has at least ten counts. The rearrangement uses TRBV18 and TRBJ2-5; maybe TRBD2 (5 bases). The CDR3 length is 13 residues. V lost 0 bases, J lost 5 bases, and 7 bases lay in between. Per germline, CDR1 KGHSH and CDR2 LQKENI. The CDR3 sequence: CASSPPGEETQYF. The CDR3 DNA reads TGTGCCAGCTCACCACCGGGAGAGGAGACCCAGTACTTC.

This clonotype came up many times. The chain combines TRBV28 with TRBJ1-3; D is ambiguous. Germline CDR1 and CDR2: MDHEN and SYDVKM. Trimming left V 5 bases short and J 0 bases short, with 14 bases between. The CDR3 loop spans 16 amino acids. The CDR3 here is CASSPSDPISGNTIYF. In nucleotides, the CDR3 is TGTGCCAGCAGTCCTTCCGACCCAATCTCTGGAAACACCATATATTTT.